What follows describes a single T cell receptor (beta chain). Its target is unknown. This sample was included in a study of T cells in Graves' hyperthyroidism and ophthalmopathy. Findings of the study overall: Blood shared most expanded thyroid clonotypes above 0.001.

Germline CDR1 MDHEN, CDR2 SYDVKM. V was shortened by 6 bases and J by 3 bases, with 12 bases between the two germline ends. CDR3 size: 13 residues. When ophthalmopathy did not progress within 18 months, Graves' hyperthyroidism was considered stable. Clinicians diagnosed patients from clinical symptoms, serum thyroxine and TRAb, thyroid ultrasound and orbital computed tomography. Researchers amplified the TCR beta CDR3 regions from RNA transcripts. HTBI primers were employed in a first-round RT-PCR of the TCR CDR3. TCRdb re-derived calls from the multiplex PCR reads in MiXCR, one entry per CDR3 protein. The sample holds 350,000 to 400,000 distinct CDR3 sequences, 14% to 15% seen once.

The TCR was taken from a woman under 40 with Graves' hyperthyroidism. This chain links TRBV28 with TRBJ2-7, with D possibly TRBD1 on 6 matching bases. Material: blood. The CDR3 is CASRDRLSYEQYF. Here the CDR3 DNA reads TGTGCCAGCAGAGACAGGCTCAGCTACGAGCAGTACTTC.